The 2 T cell receptor beta chains below all came from one sample that was sequenced in a study of CD8 T cells in ankylosing spondylitis (dated by TCRdb to about 2017). Libraries were constructed by 5' RACE. Data came from an Illumina HiSeq 2500. Using fastp at Q25 and MiXCR, TCRdb reprocessed the public reads and kept productive beta chains. Rows matching on CDR3 protein sequence are summarized as one entry with the most common DNA and genes. For this sample there are 250,000 or so distinct CDR3 sequences; roughly 10% appear just once. Under 7% of the sample belongs to the ten largest clones. Input material: blood, either unsorted or a sorted T cell fraction (not recorded which). These receptors came from a male donor with ankylosing spondylitis or in good health (not recorded which).

This clonotype was recorded once. The rearrangement uses TRBV7-9 and TRBJ2-7; D is perhaps TRBD1 or TRBD2 (5 bases each). The CDR3 is made up of 11 amino acids. V lost 7 bases and J lost 4, with 8 bases in between. Germline assignment: CDR1 SEHNR and CDR2 FQNEAQ (reference sequence). The CDR3 reads CASMGEYEQYF. The CDR3 DNA follows: TGTGCCAGCATGGGGGAATACGAGCAGTACTTC.

J is TRBJ1-2 and V is TRBV3-1; D unresolved. Between the trimmed V and J ends, which lost 5 bases and 7 bases, there was a span of 11 bases. The CDR3 runs 12 residues. Germline-derived CDR1 and CDR2 are LGHDT and YNNKEL (reference sequence). This CDR3 reads CASSTSAGGYTF. For the CDR3, the DNA is TGTGCCAGCAGCACCTCGGCGGGTGGCTACACCTTC. The whole variable domain, filled in from reference TRBV3-1 and TRBJ1-2, reads DTAVSQTPKYLVTQMGNDKSIKCEQNLGHDTMYWYKQDSKKFLKIMFSYNNKELIINETVPNRFSPKSPDKAHLNLHINSLELGDSAVYFCASSTSAGGYTFGSGTRLTVV.